The text below deals with one T cell receptor beta chain. The sample belongs to a study of blood T cell repertoires in COVID-19. Turning to the study itself: Sample material is recorded as cDNA or gDNA derived from T cells, B-cell-depleted T cells, or PBMCs.

The germline V and J ends were trimmed by 8 bases and 3 bases, with 18 bases remaining between them. The CDR3 extends over 16 amino acids. Here immunoSEQ multiplex PCR was the method, and the copy in TCRdb shows in-frame clones only, minus some. The sample shows around 60,000 clones, approximately 80% of them seen only once. Input material: peripheral blood. The receptor was derived from an elderly man with acute or convalescent COVID-19. The chain uses TRBV5-3 and TRBJ1-6; D may be TRBD1 (5 bases). TRBV5-3 is an open reading frame whose function is uncertain. The CDR3 loop is CARGNNRQLYNSPLHF. The CDR3, as DNA: TGTGCCAGGGGCAATAACCGACAGCTCTATAATTCACCCCTCCACTTT.